This TCR beta chain was obtained from a study of blood T cells in healthy people across ages. A second PCR of 7 to 11 cycles used a sample-barcoded 5' primer and a J-beta primer mix. Each cDNA molecule was tagged by a template-switch adaptor that had 12 random nucleotides. TCRdb fed the 5' RACE reads into MiXCR, producing one record per CDR3 protein. The sample lists hundreds of thousands of distinct CDR3 sequences; around two fifths were seen once. The CDR3 has 13 residues. V trimming: 6 bases; J trimming: 7 bases; junction bases outside the gene matches: 5. Study-wide results and caveats: Higher diversity, along with more naive CD4+ cells, distinguished long-lived donors from aged donors. Per million T cells, the diversity of TCR beta decreased roughly linearly as age advanced. The CMV status of each donor remained undetermined, and this could have confounded shifts in expanded clonotypes.

At least ten counts were recorded for this clonotype. Its antigen is not identified. Sequenced sample: blood. This TCR derives from a man aged 55 to 69 in good health. The V call is TRBV12-3 or TRBV12-4, the J call TRBJ2-1; TRBD1 aligns across 8 bases. This CDR3 is CASRQGGGNEQFF. DNA for the CDR3: TGTGCCAGCAGACAGGGGGGAGGAAATGAGCAGTTCTTC.